The 15 T cell receptor beta chains in this list originate from one sample, sequenced in a study of cytomegalovirus exposure and HLA in healthy donors (dated by TCRdb to about 2017). The library was built by means of the immunoSEQ multiplex PCR assay. For the multiplex PCR, a mixture combining 60 forward primers for TCR Vbeta segments and 13 reverse primers for TCR Jbeta segments was used. TCRdb took this table from immuneACCESS and kept in-frame rearrangements with V and J called. Such tables lack part of the clones; where checked against another copy, unresolved V genes explain under half of the gap, and the rest is unexplained. This sample comprises about 110,000 clones, around 78% of them detected only once. The biggest ten clones account for about 5.3% of the sample. Material for sequencing was PBMCs. Source of these receptors: a male donor in good health and CMV-seronegative.

The chain combines TRBV7-2 with TRBJ1-6; D remains ambiguous. The V gene's germline CDR1 is SGHTA and CDR2 FQGNSA. V lost 1 base and J lost 9, with 7 bases in between. The CDR3 has 13 amino acids. DNA for the CDR3: TGTGCCAGCAGCTTAGGCTCGGGTTCACCCCTCCACTTT. Protein sequence: CASSLGSGSPLHF. The full variable domain, its missing parts supplied by reference TRBV7-2 and TRBJ1-6, is GAGVSQSPSNKVTEKGKDVELRCDPISGHTALYWYRQSLGQGLEFLIYFQGNSAPDKSGLPSDRFSAERTGGSVSTLTIQRTQQEDSAVYLCASSLGSGSPLHFGNGTRLTVT.

This chain links TRBV5-1 with TRBJ1-3; D unclear. The CDR3 loop spans 14 amino acids. Trimming removed 4 bases from V and 4 bases from J, with 12 bases in between. The germline V gene encodes CDR1 SGHRS and CDR2 YFSETQ. The CDR3 DNA reads TGCGCCAGCAGCCCCTCCGGGGTGGGAAACACCATATATTTT. This encodes CASSPSGVGNTIYF. Together with reference TRBV5-1 and TRBJ1-3, the CDR3 gives the full variable domain: KAGVTQTPRYLIKTRGQQVTLSCSPISGHRSVSWYQQTPGQGLQFLFEYFSETQRNKGNFPGRFSGRQFSNSRSEMNVSTLELGDSALYLCASSPSGVGNTIYFGEGSWLTVV.

V usage is TRBV18 and J usage is TRBJ2-5; 8 nucleotides agree with TRBD1. Per germline, CDR1 KGHSH and CDR2 LQKENI. The CDR3 covers 14 residues. The ends lost 2 bases at V and 6 bases at J; junction bases unmatched: 5. DNA of the CDR3: TGTGCCAGCTCACCAGCAGGGGGCAGACAGACCCAGTACTTC. Protein: CASSPAGGRQTQYF.

This clone occurred once. This sequence joins TRBV4-2 and TRBJ1-1, with D possibly matching TRBD1 (5 bases). The CDR3 is made up of 16 amino acids. In germline, CDR1 is LGHNA, CDR2 YNFKEQ. V lost 4 bases and J lost 3, with 18 bases in between. CDR3 nucleotides: TGTGCCAGCAGCCCAGGTCCTGCAGGGATTTACACTGAAGCTTTCTTT. Residues: CASSPGPAGIYTEAFF.

The chain is built from TRBV7-3 and TRBJ2-3; D ambiguous. V was shortened by 5 bases and J by 1 base, with 25 bases between the two germline ends. The length of the CDR3 is 19 residues. Germline values: CDR1 SGHTA, CDR2 FQGTGA. CDR3 sequence reads: CASSADGPTPYFGTDTQYF. CDR3 bases: TGTGCCAGCAGCGCGGATGGCCCTACACCCTACTTTGGCACAGATACGCAGTATTTT.

The chain employs TRBV2 and TRBJ2-1; tentatively, D is TRBD2 (5 bases). This CDR3 spans 16 amino acids. Trimming removed 4 bases from V and 4 bases from J, with 17 bases in between. Germline CDR1 is SNHLY and CDR2 is FYNNEI. The CDR3, as DNA: TGTGCCAGCAGTGTCTCGAGGACTCAAGTATACAATGAGCAGTTCTTC. This translates into CASSVSRTQVYNEQFF. The full variable domain, completed using reference TRBV2 and TRBJ2-1, is EPEVTQTPSHQVTQMGQEVILRCVPISNHLYFYWYRQILGQKVEFLVSFYNNEISEKSEIFDDQFSVERPDGSNFTLKIRSTKLEDSAMYFCASSVSRTQVYNEQFFGPGTRLTVL.

The chain joins TRBV5-1 to TRBJ2-1; TRBD2 aligns across 7 bases. After removal of 0 bases from V and 5 bases from J, the junction contained 2 bases not matched to a gene. The CDR3 sequence is 14 residues long. The germline V gene has CDR1 SGHRS and CDR2 YFSETQ. In nucleotides, the CDR3 is TGCGCCAGCAGCTTGGGGACTAGGAACAATGAGCAGTTCTTC. Translating it yields CASSLGTRNNEQFF.

The J gene is TRBJ1-2, the V gene TRBV19; D unresolved. The ends were cut back, 5 bases at V and 3 bases at J, with 28 bases in the middle. This CDR3 spans 19 amino acids. CDR1 LNHDA and CDR2 SQIVND come from the germline V gene (reference sequence). CDR3 bases: TGTGCCAGTAGTGCCCCGGGGAGGGCCCTCCTCCACAAGGACTATGGCTACACCTTC. Amino acid sequence: CASSAPGRALLHKDYGYTF.

The chain employs TRBV11-3 and TRBJ1-2; maybe TRBD1 (6 bases). This CDR3 contains 16 residues. Per germline, CDR1 SGHNT and CDR2 YENEEA. Deletions cut 4 bases from V and 4 bases from J, with 19 bases between. CDR3 sequence (DNA): TGTGCCAGCAGCTCTGGGGGCGGAACATCGATCTATGGCTACACCTTC. It is translated as CASSSGGGTSIYGYTF.

The chain carries TRBV7-9 and TRBJ1-4; perhaps TRBD1 as D (6 bases). The CDR3 consists of 12 residues. From germline, CDR1 is SEHNR and CDR2 FQNEAQ (reference sequence). V lost 5 bases and J 8 bases, leaving 9 bases between the germline ends. The CDR3 protein is CASSLGQEKLFF. CDR3 nucleotide sequence: TGTGCCAGCAGCCTCGGACAGGAAAAACTGTTTTTT.

The rearrangement uses TRBV7-2 and TRBJ2-5, with D tentatively TRBD1 (6 bases). The CDR3 loop spans 15 amino acids. Germline-derived CDR1 and CDR2 are SGHTA and FQGNSA. The germline V and J ends were trimmed by 3 bases and 5 bases, with 16 bases remaining between them. The CDR3 nucleotides read TGTGCCAGCAGCTTGGGACATTTCGGCTTGGAGACCCAGTACTTC. Translating gives CASSLGHFGLETQYF.

This sequence joins TRBV15 and TRBJ2-5; D is possibly TRBD2 (5 bases). The J call may not be correct, given that the DNA end is closer to TRBJ2-7. Germline CDR1 LNHNV, CDR2 YYDKDF (reference sequence). The CDR3 has 13 amino acids. Written as DNA, the CDR3 is TGTGCCACCAGCTGGCGGGCGGTCGACGAGCAGTACTTC. Translating gives CATSWRAVDEQYF.

V and J are TRBV15 and TRBJ2-5, with 7 bases fitting TRBD2. The length of the CDR3 is 16 residues. Looked up from germline, CDR1 is LNHNV and CDR2 is YYDKDF (reference sequence). V lost 3 bases, J lost 1 base, and 8 bases stayed unmatched. The DNA for the CDR3 is TGTGCCACCAGCAGGCGCCTCTCTAGCGGCCAAGAGACCCAGTACTTC. Translation: CATSRRLSSGQETQYF.

CDR3 DNA: TGTGCCAGCAGCGATAGCGGTACTACCTACAATGAGCAGTTCTTC. Encoded protein: CASSDSGTTYNEQFF. J is TRBJ2-1 and V is TRBV9, with D maybe TRBD2 (6 bases). Trimming removed 3 bases at V and 2 bases at J, with 12 bases between. The CDR3 length is 15 residues. Per germline, CDR1 SGDLS and CDR2 YYNGEE.

This sequence joins TRBV28 and TRBJ1-2; D might be TRBD1 (6 bases). Looked up from germline, CDR1 is MDHEN and CDR2 is SYDVKM. The CDR3 covers 15 residues. The V end was cut by 7 bases, the J end by 0 bases, with 15 bases between. CDR3 DNA: TGTGCCAGCATTTCGGTAGGGGGAGCTAACTATGGCTACACCTTC. It translates to CASISVGGANYGYTF.